This T cell receptor (beta chain) was documented in a study of early T cells in non-severe SARS-CoV-2 infection. Study-wide results and caveats: VDJdb matches were skewed toward anti-spike CD8 T cell responses.

With respect to this clonotype: Its antigen remains unknown.

As part of library construction, unique molecular identifiers were attached to individual cDNA molecules. In TCRdb, the 5' RACE reads were re-called with MiXCR into one record per CDR3 protein. The repertoire holds 87,000 or so distinct CDR3 sequences, with 9% to 15% as singletons. Germline V gives CDR1 KGHDR, CDR2 SFDVKD. This CDR3 spans 14 amino acids. The V end was cut by 3 bases, the J end by 2 bases, with 9 bases between. The origin of this receptor is an adult who was a healthcare worker with PCR-confirmed SARS-CoV-2 infection or an uninfected control (not recorded which). The sample was whole blood. V is TRBV24-1 and J is TRBJ2-5, with D possibly TRBD1 on 6 matching bases. The CDR3 sequence is CATSDPGQQETQYF. The CDR3 DNA follows: TGTGCCACCAGTGATCCGGGACAACAAGAGACCCAGTACTTC.